Shown below are 13 T cell receptor beta chains from a single sample sequenced in a study of blood T cells in healthy people across ages. A second PCR, run for roughly 7 to 11 cycles, used a sample-barcoded 5' primer plus a J-beta primer mix. TCRdb re-called the 5' RACE reads with MiXCR, one entry per CDR3 protein. The sample consists of approximately 820,000 distinct CDR3 sequences, approximately 48% of them appearing once. The sequenced sample consisted of blood. The receptors here all came from a man aged 60-69 years in good health.

The genes are TRBV7-2 and TRBJ1-5; D is undetermined. CDR1 and CDR2 from the germline V gene are SGHTA and FQGNSA. The V and J ends lost 5 bases and 0 bases respectively, with 8 bases between them. This CDR3 spans 14 amino acids. DNA of the CDR3: TGTGCCAGCAGCCCCGCGGCTAGCAATCAGCCCCAGCATTTT. Its translation is CASSPAASNQPQHF.

This chain uses TRBV7-3 with TRBJ2-6; D uncertain. V lost 2 bases and J lost 0, with 8 bases in between. Germline V gives CDR1 SGHTA, CDR2 FQGTGA. The CDR3 is 16 residues long. The CDR3 nucleotides read TGTGCCAGCAGCTTATCGATTGACTCTGGGGCCAACGTCCTGACTTTC. Amino acids: CASSLSIDSGANVLTF.

A single count supports this clonotype. This sequence joins TRBV7-9 and TRBJ2-5; 9 bases agree with TRBD1. The CDR3 spans 16 residues. Trimming cost V 6 bases and J 11 bases; bases outside gene matches: 19. Germline lookup yields CDR1 SEHNR and CDR2 FQNEAQ (reference sequence). The DNA of the CDR3 is TGTGCCAGCAGTTATACCGGGACAGGGTCCCTCCATGAGCAGTACTTC. As protein: CASSYTGTGSLHEQYF.

The rearrangement uses TRBV4-3 and TRBJ1-1, with TRBD1 identical over 9 bases. Germline loops: CDR1 LGHNA, CDR2 YSLEER. V was pared by 4 bases and J by 4 bases, with 13 bases of the junction left unmatched. This CDR3 has 17 residues. The CDR3 loop reads CASSPQTGGELSTEAFF. CDR3 DNA: TGCGCCAGCAGCCCCCAAACAGGGGGCGAACTGAGCACTGAAGCTTTCTTT.

In its sample, this clonotype was seen once. This sequence joins TRBV7-9 and TRBJ1-1; 10 positions agree with TRBD1. There are 14 residues in the CDR3. Per the germline V gene, CDR1 is SEHNR and CDR2 is FQNEAQ (reference sequence). Germline trimming cut 3 bases from V and 6 bases from J; bases unmatched to any gene: 4. For the CDR3, the DNA is TGTGCCAGCAGCTTCCGACAGGGGGCTCCTGAAGCTTTCTTT. This encodes CASSFRQGAPEAFF.

This chain uses TRBV12-3 or TRBV12-4 with TRBJ2-1, with 15 bases identical to TRBD2. This CDR3 comprises 15 residues. V dropped 6 bases and J dropped 10; count of bases not matched to a gene: 7. The CDR3: CASSGLAGGPSEQFF. CDR3 sequence (DNA): TGTGCCAGCAGCGGACTAGCGGGGGGGCCCAGCGAGCAGTTCTTC.

CDR3 nucleotide sequence: TGTGCCAGCAGCTTATCTGGGACAGGCGAAAAACTGTTTTTT. It is translated as CASSLSGTGEKLFF. The V gene is TRBV7-2, the J gene TRBJ1-4; 8 bases map to TRBD1. V shed 2 bases and J 8 bases; nucleotides not matched to a gene: 4. The CDR3 totals 14 residues. From germline, CDR1 is SGHTA and CDR2 FQGNSA. Looking up the rest from reference TRBV7-2 and TRBJ1-4 gives the full variable domain: GAGVSQSPSNKVTEKGKDVELRCDPISGHTALYWYRQSLGQGLEFLIYFQGNSAPDKSGLPSDRFSAERTGGSVSTLTIQRTQQEDSAVYLCASSLSGTGEKLFFGSGTQLSVL.

V is TRBV4-3 and J is TRBJ1-4; D gene unclear. The CDR3 is 16 amino acids. In germline, CDR1 is LGHNA, CDR2 YSLEER. Trimming removed 3 bases from V and 0 bases from J, with 11 bases in between. The CDR3 is CASSQVSSATNEKLFF. CDR3 in DNA: TGCGCCAGCAGCCAGGTCAGCTCTGCAACTAATGAAAAACTGTTTTTT.

This clonotype was observed at least ten times. The chain recombines TRBV27 with TRBJ2-5, with unresolved D. The V and J ends lost 2 bases and 5 bases respectively, with 6 bases between them. CDR3 length: 12 residues. The germline CDR1 and CDR2 sequences are MNHEY and SMNVEV (reference sequence). The CDR3 loop reads CASSLLGETQYF. In DNA form, the CDR3 reads TGTGCCAGCAGTTTACTGGGGGAGACCCAGTACTTC.

The chain carries TRBV12-3 or TRBV12-4 and TRBJ1-1, with D unclear. This CDR3 is built from 10 residues. The ends were cut back, 6 bases at V and 7 bases at J, with 6 bases in the middle. The CDR3 here is CASRGSEAFF. The DNA of the CDR3 is TGTGCCAGCAGGGGGAGTGAAGCTTTCTTT.

This clonotype was seen a handful of times. The J gene is TRBJ2-1, the V gene TRBV9; 12 bases line up with TRBD2. The CDR3 runs to 16 residues. CDR1 and CDR2 from the germline V gene are SGDLS and YYNGEE. Trimming at V came to 0 bases and at J to 5 bases, leaving 3 bases not matched to a gene. CDR3 nucleotide sequence: TGTGCCAGCAGCGTAGGGACTAGCGGGAACAACAATGAGCAGTTCTTC. It specifies CASSVGTSGNNNEQFF.

The chain recombines TRBV5-1 with TRBJ1-6; tentatively, D is TRBD1 (5 bases). The CDR3 totals 12 residues. Trimming removed 4 bases at V and 15 bases at J, with 14 bases between. CDR1 and CDR2 from the germline V gene are SGHRS and YFSETQ. The CDR3 coding sequence is TGCGCCAGCAGCCCCCGGGACGGAGACCTCCACTTT. As protein: CASSPRDGDLHF.

On this clonotype: One junction end disagrees with the germline gene, perhaps due to a read error. The chain employs TRBV7-9 and TRBJ2-7; D remains ambiguous. Germline V lookup: CDR1 SEHNR, CDR2 FQNEAQ (reference sequence). The CDR3 covers 13 residues. This CDR3 reads CASSLVAGGELYF. CDR3 DNA sequence: TGTGCCAGCAGCTTAGTCGCTGGTGGCGAGCTGTACTTC.